What follows are 15 T cell receptor beta chains derived from one specimen sequenced in a study of shared clonotypes between healthy human individuals. Produced via immunoSEQ multiplex PCR; TCRdb's table is partial and in-frame only. The sample consists of some 790,000 clones, approximately 72% of them appearing once. Sequencing was carried out using memory CD4+ T cells sorted from blood. As for subset: CD45RA-negative fraction. These TCRs come from a woman under 40 in good health.

This chain uses TRBV9 with TRBJ1-1; D ambiguous. V was clipped by 4 bases and J by 5 bases, with 12 bases between them. CDR1 is SGDLS and CDR2 is YYNGEE in the germline V gene. This CDR3 is built from 13 residues. The CDR3 nucleotides are TGTGCCAGCAGCTTCGTCCCAAAAACTGAAGCTTTCTTT. Translated, it gives CASSFVPKTEAFF.

This clone was counted between two and nine times. The chain joins TRBV28 to TRBJ1-4, with D perhaps matching TRBD1 (5 bases). V lost 6 bases and J 7 bases, leaving 12 bases between the germline ends. Per the germline V gene, CDR1 is MDHEN and CDR2 is SYDVKM. This CDR3 contains 13 residues. The CDR3 is CASRTGAGEKLFF. The CDR3 DNA reads TGTGCCAGCAGAACCGGGGCAGGTGAAAAACTGTTTTTT.

The chain uses TRBV11-2 and TRBJ1-2, with TRBD1 matching over 8 bases. Germline loops: CDR1 SGHAT, CDR2 FQNNGV. The CDR3 consists of 13 residues. V shed 3 bases and J 8 bases; nucleotides not matched to a gene: 5. The CDR3 sequence: CASSFGQGEGYTF. In DNA form, the CDR3 reads TGTGCCAGCAGCTTTGGACAGGGTGAGGGCTACACCTTC.

A few counts support this clone. The chain has TRBV2 and TRBJ2-7, with 9 bases identical to TRBD1. The J segment lost 4 bases and the V segment lost 4 bases, leaving 20 bases of the junction unmatched. Looked up from germline, CDR1 is SNHLY and CDR2 is FYNNEI. The CDR3 runs to 19 residues. The CDR3 protein is CASSGAWGTGSLTSYEQYF. DNA for the CDR3: TGTGCCAGCAGTGGGGCTTGGGGGACAGGGAGCCTGACAAGTTACGAGCAGTACTTC.

This clone was picked up one time. The rearrangement joins TRBV29-1 to TRBJ2-1, with 8 bases matching TRBD2. Germline loops: CDR1 SQVTM, CDR2 ANQGSEA. Trimming at V came to 3 bases and at J to 8 bases, leaving 15 bases not matched to a gene. The CDR3 length is 16 residues. CDR3 sequence reads: CSVETGIAGYRDEQFF. CDR3 sequence (DNA): TGCAGCGTTGAGACCGGGATAGCGGGGTACAGGGATGAGCAGTTCTTC.

V usage is TRBV7-8 and J usage is TRBJ2-5, with 7 bases that match TRBD1. Germline V lookup: CDR1 SGHVS, CDR2 FQNEAQ. The CDR3 contains 16 residues. V lost 2 bases to trimming and J lost 4 bases; unmatched junction nucleotides: 10. The CDR3 reads CASSLSRRGPSETQYF. The CDR3 coding sequence is TGTGCCAGCAGCTTAAGTAGAAGGGGGCCGTCAGAGACCCAGTACTTC.

The chain uses TRBV2 and TRBJ1-4; possible D gene TRBD1, 5 bases. The germline CDR1 and CDR2 sequences are SNHLY and FYNNEI. V was pared by 8 bases and J by 5 bases, with 12 bases between. The CDR3 runs 13 residues. The CDR3 here is CASQQDINEKLFF. Written as DNA, the CDR3 is TGTGCCAGCCAACAGGACATCAATGAAAAACTGTTTTTT.

This clone was seen only once. The V call is TRBV7-3, the J call TRBJ1-2; D possibly corresponds to TRBD1 (6 bases). CDR3 length: 13 amino acids. V lost 5 bases, J lost 0 bases, and 7 bases lay in between. Germline lookup yields CDR1 SGHTA and CDR2 FQGTGA. CDR3 nucleotides: TGTGCCAGCAGCCGGGGGCCTAACTATGGCTACACCTTC. Its translation is CASSRGPNYGYTF.

The chain links TRBV4-1 to TRBJ2-1; TRBD2 aligns across 7 bases. The length of the CDR3 is 15 residues. The germline V gene encodes CDR1 MGHRA and CDR2 YSYEKL. The ends lost 7 bases at V and 6 bases at J; junction bases unmatched: 12. CDR3 nucleotides: TGCGCCAGCACTCCCCAGGCGGGAGTAACCAATGAGCAGTTCTTC. It translates to CASTPQAGVTNEQFF.

The V call is TRBV6-1, the J call TRBJ1-1; D is unresolved. The CDR3 is 14 residues long. Trimming removed 6 bases at V and 4 bases at J, with 15 bases between. In germline, CDR1 is MNHNS, CDR2 SASEGT. The CDR3 spells CASRVAVKATEAFF. CDR3 nucleotides: TGTGCCAGCAGAGTTGCAGTGAAGGCCACTGAAGCTTTCTTT.

The CDR3 spells CASSSPSSGSFLNQPQHF. In DNA form, the CDR3 reads TGTGCCAGCAGTTCGCCTTCTTCCGGGTCATTTCTCAATCAGCCCCAGCATTTT. The rearrangement uses TRBV28 and TRBJ1-5; D not certain. Germline CDR1 is MDHEN and CDR2 is SYDVKM. This CDR3 spans 18 amino acids. The V and J ends lost 4 bases and 3 bases respectively, with 22 bases between them.

This clone was recorded a few times. The chain uses TRBV18 and TRBJ2-4, with 8 bases fitting TRBD1. The junction had 3 bases not matched to a gene; V was cut back by 2 bases and J by 6 bases. Per the germline V gene, CDR1 is KGHSH and CDR2 is LQKENI. This CDR3 is 14 amino acids long. CDR3 bases: TGTGCCAGCTCACCAGGACAGGGAGGAAACATTCAGTACTTC. Translating it yields CASSPGQGGNIQYF. The full variable domain, its missing parts supplied by reference TRBV18 and TRBJ2-4, is NAGVMQNPRHLVRRRGQEARLRCSPMKGHSHVYWYRQLPEEGLKFMVYLQKENIIDESGMPKERFSAEFPKEGPSILRIQQVVRGDSAAYFCASSPGQGGNIQYFGAGTRLSVL.

This clone was observed at least ten times. The identical CDR3 is also encoded by other nucleotide sequences in the sample. The chain uses TRBV5-1 and TRBJ2-2; 11 nucleotides align to TRBD2. The germline V gene has CDR1 SGHRS and CDR2 YFSETQ. This CDR3 comprises 16 residues. After removal of 0 bases from V and 6 bases from J, the junction contained 4 bases not matched to a gene. The CDR3 DNA is TGCGCCAGCAGCTTGGTCCTAGCGGGAGGATCCGGGGAGCTGTTTTTT. Translated, it gives CASSLVLAGGSGELFF.

The chain has TRBV5-1 and TRBJ2-2; 8 nucleotides align to TRBD1. Germline loops: CDR1 SGHRS, CDR2 YFSETQ. The CDR3 sequence is 14 residues long. The V segment lost 7 bases and the J segment 1 base; nucleotides outside the gene matches: 3. In DNA form, the CDR3 reads TGCGCCAGCTTTGGGACAGGGAACACCGGGGAGCTGTTTTTT. Translated: CASFGTGNTGELFF.

The chain has TRBV5-6 and TRBJ2-7; 7 bases map to TRBD1. The CDR3 loop spans 14 amino acids. The germline CDR1 and CDR2 sequences are SGHDT and YYEEEE. V lost 4 bases to trimming and J lost 3 bases; unmatched junction nucleotides: 7. In nucleotides, the CDR3 is TGTGCCAGCAGCCGTCCGACAGGGAACTACGAGCAGTACTTC. Translating gives CASSRPTGNYEQYF.